Listed here are 27 T cell receptor beta chains from one sample, sequenced in a study of T cell responses to AZD1222 COVID-19 vaccine. Clones were sequenced by immunoSEQ multiplex PCR, and TCRdb holds only the in-frame ones, with some missing. The sample lists about 84,000 clones, 80% to 90% occurring once. The source material was peripheral blood, sampled 28 days after the second AZD1222 dose. The receptors come from an adult who received the AZD1222 COVID-19 vaccine.

By frequency in the sample, this clone is medium-sized. This chain uses TRBV4-2 with TRBJ2-3; D not certain. V gave up 3 bases and J gave up 5 bases, with 12 bases separating them. The CDR3 has 14 residues. Germline CDR1 LGHNA, CDR2 YNFKEQ. The CDR3 reads CASSQSSVGDTQYF. CDR3 nucleotide sequence: TGTGCCAGCAGCCAGTCGTCAGTGGGAGATACGCAGTATTTT.

V and J are TRBV6-2 or TRBV6-3 and TRBJ2-7, with D possibly being TRBD1 or TRBD2 (5 bases each). Germline loops: CDR1 MNHEY, CDR2 SVGEGT. Trimming stripped 2 bases from V and 2 bases from J, with 19 bases between. The CDR3 runs to 17 residues. The CDR3 spells CASSYQLEGTFAYEQYV. CDR3 coding DNA: TGTGCCAGCAGTTACCAACTCGAGGGGACCTTTGCCTACGAGCAGTACGTC.

This chain uses TRBV3-1 (or the pseudogene TRBV3-2) with TRBJ2-3, with D possibly being TRBD2 (6 bases). Trimming pared 6 bases from V and 5 bases from J, leaving 15 bases between. Germline V CDR1 and CDR2: LGHDT, YNNKEL (reference sequence). The CDR3 runs to 14 residues. The CDR3 region has the DNA TGTGCCAGCAGGGGACGGGAGTACGTAGATACGCAGTATTTT. Protein product: CASRGREYVDTQYF.

The V and J genes are TRBV11-2 and TRBJ2-2, with 7 bases that match TRBD2. The CDR3 sequence is 14 residues long. The V segment lost 1 base and the J segment 4 bases; nucleotides outside the gene matches: 0. The germline gives CDR1 SGHAT, CDR2 FQNNGV. In DNA, the CDR3 is TGTGCCAGCAGCTTAGGGACTAGCACCGGGGAGCTGTTTTTT. Translated, it gives CASSLGTSTGELFF.

The CDR3 here is CASTNSPTQQFF. CDR3 coding DNA: TGTGCCAGTACCAATAGCCCCACTCAGCAGTTCTTC. V usage is TRBV19 and J usage is TRBJ2-1; D is ambiguous. V was clipped by 7 bases and J by 11 bases, with 15 bases between them. The CDR3 consists of 12 residues. Germline V gives CDR1 LNHDA, CDR2 SQIVND (reference sequence). The variable domain in full, with the rest retrieved from reference TRBV19 and TRBJ2-1, is DGGITQSPKYLFRKEGQNVTLSCEQNLNHDAMYWYRQDPGQGLRLIYYSQIVNDFQKGDIAEGYSVSREKKESFPLTVTSAQKNPTAFYLCASTNSPTQQFFGPGTRLTVL.

The V and J genes are TRBV19 and TRBJ2-7; D is uncertain. V shed 3 bases and J shed 4 bases, with 13 bases lying between them. Germline lookup yields CDR1 LNHDA and CDR2 SQIVND (reference sequence). The CDR3 spans 14 residues. The CDR3 reads CASSIGVWGYEQYF. The CDR3, as DNA: TGTGCCAGTAGTATTGGTGTGTGGGGTTACGAGCAGTACTTC.

This rearrangement joins TRBV11-2 to TRBJ2-5; 11 bases are a match to TRBD2. This CDR3 has 17 residues. Unmatched junction bases numbered 9, after V lost 2 bases and J lost 4 bases. Germline CDR1 reads SGHAT; CDR2 reads FQNNGV. The CDR3 DNA sequence: TGTGCCAGCAGCTTAATCACTAGCGGGAGTACCGGAGAGACCCAGTACTTC. Translating it yields CASSLITSGSTGETQYF.

J is TRBJ1-3 and V is TRBV19; D perhaps matches TRBD1 (5 bases). The V gene lost 7 bases and the J gene lost 2 bases, with 12 bases spanning the gap. Germline V gene lookup returns CDR1 LNHDA and CDR2 SQIVND (reference sequence). The CDR3 consists of 14 residues. The CDR3 DNA reads TGTGCCAGTATGGCAGGGCAGCCTGGAAACACCATATATTTT. It yields the protein CASMAGQPGNTIYF.

This chain joins TRBV9 and TRBJ2-5, with D perhaps TRBD2 (6 bases). The germline V gene has CDR1 SGDLS and CDR2 YYNGEE. The ends were cut back, 0 bases at V and 2 bases at J, with 11 bases in the middle. CDR3 length: 15 amino acids. The CDR3 DNA follows: TGTGCCAGCAGCGTAGATTTGGCGGGGCAAGAGACCCAGTACTTC. Protein sequence: CASSVDLAGQETQYF.

This clone has a handful of counts. V gene TRBV27 combines with J gene TRBJ1-5, with D perhaps TRBD1 (6 bases). The CDR3 sequence is 16 residues long. The V end was cut by 7 bases, the J end by 1 base, with 17 bases between. CDR1 and CDR2 (germline): MNHEY, SMNVEV (reference sequence). In DNA form, the CDR3 reads TGTGCCAGCACCATGAGGGGGGGAGGAAGCAATCAGCCCCAGCATTTT. Encoded protein: CASTMRGGGSNQPQHF.

The chain has TRBV27 and TRBJ2-4; D not certain. V shed 5 bases and J shed 0 bases, with 8 bases lying between them. The length of the CDR3 is 14 residues. Per germline, CDR1 MNHEY and CDR2 SMNVEV (reference sequence). CDR3: CASSTIRAKNIQYF. The CDR3 DNA reads as TGTGCCAGCAGTACAATACGAGCCAAAAACATTCAGTACTTC.

In its sample, this clone was seen once. The J gene is TRBJ2-5, the V gene TRBV7-2; D not resolved. CDR3 length equals 15 residues. The germline V and J ends were trimmed by 0 bases and 4 bases, with 12 bases remaining between them. In germline, CDR1 is SGHTA, CDR2 FQGNSA. The CDR3 here is CASSLALRIGETQYF. The CDR3 nucleotides read TGTGCCAGCAGCTTAGCGCTGCGTATTGGAGAGACCCAGTACTTC.

The DNA for the CDR3 is TGTGCCAGCAGCTTTTGGCTGGAGGCTGAAGCTTTCTTT. This translates into CASSFWLEAEAFF. This chain links TRBV7-2 with TRBJ1-1; D not certain. Germline values: CDR1 SGHTA, CDR2 FQGNSA. CDR3 length: 13 amino acids. Trimming took 3 bases from V and 6 from J, leaving 11 bases between them.

V and J are TRBV11-2 and TRBJ2-7; D uncertain. The V gene's germline CDR1 is SGHAT and CDR2 FQNNGV. The CDR3 contains 12 residues. V lost 5 bases and J lost 6, with 11 bases in between. CDR3 protein: CASSPGLGEQYF. CDR3 bases: TGTGCCAGCAGCCCCGGCCTCGGCGAGCAGTACTTC.

The chain has TRBV19 and TRBJ1-4; a possible D gene is TRBD1 (6 bases). This CDR3 is 14 amino acids long. The germline gives CDR1 LNHDA, CDR2 SQIVND (reference sequence). V was trimmed by 5 bases and J by 3 bases, leaving 10 bases between them. The CDR3 here is CASSSQGPNEKLFF. The CDR3 DNA reads TGTGCCAGTAGTTCACAGGGACCTAATGAAAAACTGTTTTTT.

This clone was detected once. The CDR3, as DNA: TGTGCCAGCAGCACCACAGATTCCTACGAGCAGTACTTC. This translates into CASSTTDSYEQYF. The chain employs TRBV13 and TRBJ2-7; D not certain. The CDR3 totals 13 residues. Trimming removed 5 bases from V and 1 base from J, with 9 bases in between. CDR1 and CDR2 (germline): PRHDT, FYEKMQ (reference sequence). The full variable domain, completed using reference TRBV13 and TRBJ2-7, is AAGVIQSPRHLIKEKRETATLKCYPIPRHDTVYWYQQGPGQDPQFLISFYEKMQSDKGSIPDRFSAQQFSDYHSELNMSSLELGDSALYFCASSTTDSYEQYFGPGTRLTVT.

The chain combines TRBV7-9 with TRBJ2-1, with 7 bases lining up with TRBD2. The V gene end was trimmed by 1 base and the J gene end by 8 bases; junction bases not matched to a gene: 11. This CDR3 comprises 16 residues. Germline V gives CDR1 SEHNR, CDR2 FQNEAQ (reference sequence). The CDR3 sequence is CASSLVVGGPADEQFF. The CDR3 nucleotides are TGTGCCAGCAGCTTAGTGGTGGGAGGGCCCGCCGATGAGCAGTTCTTC.

This chain links TRBV7-9 with TRBJ1-2; TRBD1 is a possible D gene (5 bases). CDR1 is SEHNR, CDR2 FQNEAQ, per germline (reference sequence). V gave up 5 bases and J gave up 3 bases, with 10 bases separating them. The CDR3 covers 13 residues. CDR3 nucleotides: TGTGCCAGCAGCGACGGGGGAGACTATGGCTACACCTTC. Amino acid sequence: CASSDGGDYGYTF.

The chain joins TRBV7-9 to TRBJ2-2; the match to TRBD1 covers 7 bases. The CDR3 has 16 residues. With 5 bases clipped from V and 4 bases from J, the junction kept 10 bases outside the gene matches. Germline V gene lookup returns CDR1 SEHNR and CDR2 FQNEAQ (reference sequence). CDR3 sequence (DNA): TGTGCCAGCAGCACCGACAGGGTTTGGGTCACCGGGGAGCTGTTTTTT. This gives the protein CASSTDRVWVTGELFF.

The chain recombines TRBV9 with TRBJ1-4; D is undetermined. The CDR3 loop spans 14 amino acids. Germline CDR1 and CDR2: SGDLS and YYNGEE. Trimming removed 1 base at V and 8 bases at J, with 12 bases between. CDR3 DNA: TGTGCCAGCAGCGTATGGGGAGGTAGGGAAAAACTGTTTTTT. Translation: CASSVWGGREKLFF.

Comment on this clone: At one end, the junction sequence differs from germline, possibly due to a read error. The genes are TRBV13 and TRBJ2-6; 7 positions match TRBD1. Germline lookup yields CDR1 PRHDT and CDR2 FYEKMQ (reference sequence). The CDR3 loop spans 18 amino acids. The CDR3 DNA reads as TGTGCCAGCAGCCTTACGGGTGGGACAGCATCTGGGACCAACGTCCTGACTTTC. Translation: CASSLTGGTASGTNVLTF.

The chain employs TRBV6-5 and TRBJ1-1; D is undetermined. The V end was cut by 6 bases, the J end by 0 bases, with 11 bases between. In germline, CDR1 is MNHEY, CDR2 SVGAGI. This CDR3 spans 14 amino acids. The chain's CDR3 is CASSPGRLNTEAFF. CDR3 coding DNA: TGTGCCAGCAGCCCCGGACGGTTGAACACTGAAGCTTTCTTT.

This chain connects TRBV5-1 to TRBJ2-1; D unclear. This CDR3 has 14 amino acids. Germline CDR1 and CDR2: SGHRS and YFSETQ. V shed 5 bases and J shed 0 bases, with 9 bases lying between them. The DNA for the CDR3 is TGCGCCAGCAGGGAGCAGAGCTCCTACAATGAGCAGTTCTTC. This gives the protein CASREQSSYNEQFF.

The V gene is TRBV6-5, the J gene TRBJ1-1; 8 bases match TRBD1. V dropped 5 bases and J dropped 5; count of bases not matched to a gene: 7. Germline V gene lookup returns CDR1 MNHEY and CDR2 SVGAGI. This CDR3 comprises 14 residues. The CDR3 here is CASSIRTGRTEAFF. For the CDR3, the DNA is TGTGCCAGCAGTATAAGGACAGGGCGAACTGAAGCTTTCTTT.

The chain has TRBV7-9 and TRBJ1-6, with D tentatively TRBD1 (6 bases). The germline gives CDR1 SEHNR, CDR2 FQNEAQ (reference sequence). The germline V and J ends were trimmed by 3 bases and 6 bases, with 9 bases remaining between them. The CDR3 is 14 amino acids. DNA for the CDR3: TGTGCCAGCAGCTTGGACAGCATTAATTCACCCCTCCACTTT. Its translation: CASSLDSINSPLHF.

The rearrangement joins TRBV24-1 to TRBJ2-1, with D possibly matching TRBD2 (6 bases). CDR1 is KGHDR, CDR2 SFDVKD, per germline. V was pared by 4 bases and J by 6 bases, with 15 bases between. This CDR3 has 15 residues. CDR3 DNA: TGTGCCACCAGTGAGAGTAGCGGAGGGTTCAATGAGCAGTTCTTC. It is translated as CATSESSGGFNEQFF.

This clone was counted between two and nine times. This chain joins TRBV4-3 and TRBJ1-2; D may be TRBD1 (5 bases). The CDR3 consists of 14 residues. Between the trimmed V and J ends, which lost 0 bases and 8 bases, there was a span of 13 bases. Germline V gives CDR1 LGHNA, CDR2 YSLEER. The DNA of the CDR3 is TGCGCCAGCAGCCAAGATGGGGCCCCTAGGGGCTACACCTTC. It translates to CASSQDGAPRGYTF.